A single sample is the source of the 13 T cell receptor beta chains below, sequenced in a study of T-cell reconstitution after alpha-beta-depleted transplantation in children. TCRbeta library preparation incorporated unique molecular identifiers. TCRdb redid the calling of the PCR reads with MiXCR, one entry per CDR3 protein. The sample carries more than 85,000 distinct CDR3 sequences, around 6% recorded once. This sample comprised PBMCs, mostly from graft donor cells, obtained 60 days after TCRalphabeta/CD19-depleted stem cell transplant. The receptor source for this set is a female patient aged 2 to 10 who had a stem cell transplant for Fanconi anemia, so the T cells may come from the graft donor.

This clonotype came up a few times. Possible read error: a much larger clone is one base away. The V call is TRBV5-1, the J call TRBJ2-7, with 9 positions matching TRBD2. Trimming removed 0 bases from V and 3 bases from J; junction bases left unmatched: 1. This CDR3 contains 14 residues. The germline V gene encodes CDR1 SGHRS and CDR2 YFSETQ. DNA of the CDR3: TGCGCCAGCAGCTTGGGACTAGCGGTCTACGAGCAGTACTTC. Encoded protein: CASSLGLAVYEQYF.

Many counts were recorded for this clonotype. CDR3 sequence reads: CASSLDRGWGGETQYF. The CDR3 bases are TGCGCCAGCAGCTTGGACCGGGGTTGGGGAGGAGAGACCCAGTACTTC. The rearrangement links TRBV5-1 to TRBJ2-5; TRBD2 might be the D (6 bases). CDR1 is SGHRS, CDR2 YFSETQ, per germline. The CDR3 consists of 16 residues. V was clipped by 0 bases and J by 4 bases, with 16 bases between them.

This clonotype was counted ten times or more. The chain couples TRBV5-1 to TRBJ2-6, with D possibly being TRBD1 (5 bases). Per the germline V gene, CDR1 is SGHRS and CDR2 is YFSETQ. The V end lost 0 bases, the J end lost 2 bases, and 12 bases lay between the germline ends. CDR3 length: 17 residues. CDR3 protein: CASSLGASGPGANVLTF. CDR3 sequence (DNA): TGCGCCAGCAGCTTGGGAGCTTCAGGGCCTGGGGCCAACGTCCTGACTTTC.

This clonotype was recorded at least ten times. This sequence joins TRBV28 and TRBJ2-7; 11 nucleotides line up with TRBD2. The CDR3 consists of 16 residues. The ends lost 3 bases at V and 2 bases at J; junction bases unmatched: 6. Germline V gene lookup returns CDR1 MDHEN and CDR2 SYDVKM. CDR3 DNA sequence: TGTGCCAGCAGTTTCCTACTAGCGGGGGCCGCCTACGAGCAGTACTTC. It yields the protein CASSFLLAGAAYEQYF.

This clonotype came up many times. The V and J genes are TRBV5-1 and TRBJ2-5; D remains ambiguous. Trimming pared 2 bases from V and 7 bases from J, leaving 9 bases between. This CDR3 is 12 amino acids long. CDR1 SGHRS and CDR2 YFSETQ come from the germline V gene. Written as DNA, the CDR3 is TGCGCCAGCAGCTTTCTCTCTGGGACCCAGTACTTC. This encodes CASSFLSGTQYF. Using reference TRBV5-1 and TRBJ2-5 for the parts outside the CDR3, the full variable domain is KAGVTQTPRYLIKTRGQQVTLSCSPISGHRSVSWYQQTPGQGLQFLFEYFSETQRNKGNFPGRFSGRQFSNSRSEMNVSTLELGDSALYLCASSFLSGTQYFGPGTRLLVL.

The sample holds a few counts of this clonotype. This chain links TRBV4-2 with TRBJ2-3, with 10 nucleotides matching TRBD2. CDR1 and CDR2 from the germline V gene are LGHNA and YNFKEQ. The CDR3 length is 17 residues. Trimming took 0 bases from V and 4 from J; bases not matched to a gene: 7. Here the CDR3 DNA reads TGTGCCAGCAGCCAAGATAGGTTGAGCGGGGGGGCAGATACGCAGTATTTT. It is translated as CASSQDRLSGGADTQYF.

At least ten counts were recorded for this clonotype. The CDR3 DNA reads as TGTGCCAGCAGTTTATGGACTAGCGGGAGGGCCAATGAGCAGTTCTTC. Amino acid sequence: CASSLWTSGRANEQFF. The chain employs TRBV28 and TRBJ2-1, with 14 bases that match TRBD2. The trim removed 0 bases at V and 6 bases at J, leaving 1 base unmatched. In germline, CDR1 is MDHEN, CDR2 SYDVKM. The CDR3 has 16 amino acids.

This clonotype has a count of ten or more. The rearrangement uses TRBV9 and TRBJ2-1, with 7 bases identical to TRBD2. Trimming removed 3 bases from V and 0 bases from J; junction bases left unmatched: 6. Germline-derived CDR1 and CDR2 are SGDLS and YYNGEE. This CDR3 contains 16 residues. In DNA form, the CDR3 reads TGTGCCAGCAGCGAGCGGGGCACGAGCTCCTACAATGAGCAGTTCTTC. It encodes CASSERGTSSYNEQFF.

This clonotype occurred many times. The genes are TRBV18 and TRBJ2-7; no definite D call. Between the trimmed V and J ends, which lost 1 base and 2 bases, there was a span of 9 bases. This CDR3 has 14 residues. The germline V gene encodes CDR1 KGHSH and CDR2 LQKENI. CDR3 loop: CASSPLQWAYEQYF. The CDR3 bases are TGTGCCAGCTCACCACTTCAGTGGGCCTACGAGCAGTACTTC.

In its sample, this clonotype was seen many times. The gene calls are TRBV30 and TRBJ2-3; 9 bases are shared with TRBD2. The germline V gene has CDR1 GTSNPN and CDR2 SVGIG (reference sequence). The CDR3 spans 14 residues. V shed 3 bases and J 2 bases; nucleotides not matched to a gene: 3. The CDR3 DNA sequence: TGTGCCTGGAGCGGCGGGGGGGACACAGATACGCAGTATTTT. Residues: CAWSGGGDTDTQYF.

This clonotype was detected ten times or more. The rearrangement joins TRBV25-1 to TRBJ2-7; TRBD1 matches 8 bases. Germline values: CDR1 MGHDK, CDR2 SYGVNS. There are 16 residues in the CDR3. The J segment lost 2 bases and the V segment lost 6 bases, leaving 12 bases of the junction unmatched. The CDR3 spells CASSRGQGALAYEQYF. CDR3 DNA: TGTGCCAGCAGCAGAGGGCAGGGGGCGCTGGCCTACGAGCAGTACTTC.

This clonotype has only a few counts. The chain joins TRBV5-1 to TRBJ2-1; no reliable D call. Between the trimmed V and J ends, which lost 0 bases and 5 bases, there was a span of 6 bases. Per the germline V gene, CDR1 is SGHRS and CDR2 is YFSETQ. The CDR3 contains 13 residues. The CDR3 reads CASSLGANNEQFF. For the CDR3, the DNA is TGCGCCAGCAGCTTGGGAGCTAACAATGAGCAGTTCTTC.

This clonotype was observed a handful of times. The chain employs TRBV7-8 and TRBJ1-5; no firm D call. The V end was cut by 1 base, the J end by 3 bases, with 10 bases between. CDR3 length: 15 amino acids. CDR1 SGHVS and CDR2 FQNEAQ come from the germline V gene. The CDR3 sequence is CASSLGRNSNQPQHF. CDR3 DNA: TGTGCCAGCAGCTTAGGCCGGAACTCCAATCAGCCCCAGCATTTT.